The source of this T cell receptor (beta chain) is a study of blood T cell repertoires in COVID-19. Overall study context: Acute and convalescent COVID-19 samples came from the United States, Italy and Spain. Sources were T cells, B-cell-depleted T cells, or PBMCs; the material itself was cDNA or gDNA.

This CDR3 region has 14 residues. Germline CDR1 reads LNHNV; CDR2 reads YYDKDF (reference sequence). V lost 0 bases and J 8 bases, leaving 13 bases between the germline ends. Original methodology: Amplification of reference gene primers provided the estimated nucleated cell counts. Only in-frame clones appear in the TCRdb table, and some are missing; sequencing was by immunoSEQ multiplex PCR. The DNA gave D and trimming, while V, J and clone size come from that table. In the table there are roughly 50,000 clones, 70% to 90% of which are singletons. V and J are TRBV15 and TRBJ1-2; unclear D gene. Sequencing was carried out using peripheral blood. This TCR was recovered from a man between 65 and 79 years old with active COVID-19. This CDR3 is CATSRDREPSGYTF. CDR3 sequence (DNA): TGTGCCACCAGCAGAGATCGAGAGCCGAGCGGCTACACCTTC. The full variable domain, its missing parts supplied by reference TRBV15 and TRBJ1-2, is DAMVIQNPRYQVTQFGKPVTLSCSQTLNHNVMYWYQQKSSQAPKLLFHYYDKDFNNEADTPDNFQSRRPNTSFCFLDIRSPGLGDTAMYLCATSRDREPSGYTFGSGTRLTVV.